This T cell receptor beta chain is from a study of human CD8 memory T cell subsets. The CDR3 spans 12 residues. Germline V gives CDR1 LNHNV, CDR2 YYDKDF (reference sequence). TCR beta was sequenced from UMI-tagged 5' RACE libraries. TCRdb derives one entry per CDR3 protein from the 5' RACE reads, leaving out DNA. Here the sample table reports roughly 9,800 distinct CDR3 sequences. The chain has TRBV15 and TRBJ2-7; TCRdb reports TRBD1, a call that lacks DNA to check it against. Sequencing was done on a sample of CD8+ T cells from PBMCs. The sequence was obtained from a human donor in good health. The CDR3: CATSWGLYEQYF.